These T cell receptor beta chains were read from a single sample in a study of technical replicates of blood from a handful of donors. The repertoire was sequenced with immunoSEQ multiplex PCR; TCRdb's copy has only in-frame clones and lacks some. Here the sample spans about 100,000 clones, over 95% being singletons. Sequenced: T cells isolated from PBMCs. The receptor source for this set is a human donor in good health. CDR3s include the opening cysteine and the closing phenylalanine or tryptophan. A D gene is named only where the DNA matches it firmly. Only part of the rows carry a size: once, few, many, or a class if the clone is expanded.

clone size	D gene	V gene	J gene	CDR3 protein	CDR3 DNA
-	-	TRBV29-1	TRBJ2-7	CSVYEEFDSEQYF	TGCAGCGTTTATGAGGAATTTGATTCCGAGCAGTACTTC
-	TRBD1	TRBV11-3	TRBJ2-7	CASSSRTGEQYF	TGTGCCAGCAGCTCCCGGACAGGAGAGCAGTACTTC
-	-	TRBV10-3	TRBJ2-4	CAISESRGAKNIQYF	TGTGCCATCAGTGAGTCTCGGGGTGCCAAAAACATTCAGTACTTC
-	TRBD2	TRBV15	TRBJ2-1	CATSARGTSGITTIYNEQFF	TGTGCCACCAGCGCCCGCGGGACTAGCGGGATTACGACGATCTACAATGAGCAGTTCTTC
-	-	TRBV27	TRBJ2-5	CASSSTPLRGYTRVIRETQYF	TGTGCCAGCAGTTCAACCCCTCTACGGGGGTACACCAGAGTTATACGAGAGACCCAGTACTTC
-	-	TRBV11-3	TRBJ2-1	CASSLGTVSSYNEQFF	TGTGCCAGCAGCTTAGGGACAGTCAGCTCCTACAATGAGCAGTTCTTC
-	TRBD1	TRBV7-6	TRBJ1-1	CASSLATGGGTEAFF	TGTGCCAGCAGCCTAGCGACAGGGGGTGGGACTGAAGCTTTCTTT
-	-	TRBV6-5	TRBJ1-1	CASIPPGALNTEAFF	TGTGCCAGCATCCCCCCAGGGGCCCTAAACACTGAAGCTTTCTTT
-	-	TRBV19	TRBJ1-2	CASTPRGAANYGYTF	TGTGCCAGTACTCCGCGGGGGGCAGCTAACTATGGCTACACCTTC
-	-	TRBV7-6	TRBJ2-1	CASSSWTSSSYNEQFF	TGTGCCAGCAGCTCATGGACTTCCAGCTCCTACAATGAGCAGTTCTTC
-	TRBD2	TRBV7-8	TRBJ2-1	CASSLGGLAGDEQFF	TGTGCCAGCAGCTTGGGTGGACTAGCGGGTGATGAGCAGTTCTTC
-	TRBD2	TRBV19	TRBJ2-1	CASSISSGMFHNEQFF	TGTGCCAGTAGTATTTCTAGCGGGATGTTTCACAATGAGCAGTTCTTC
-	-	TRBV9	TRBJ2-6	CASSVKQGPYSGANVLTF	TGTGCCAGCAGCGTTAAACAGGGACCCTACTCTGGGGCCAACGTCCTGACTTTC
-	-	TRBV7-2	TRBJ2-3	CASSPTRSNTDTQYF	TGTGCCAGCAGCCCGACTAGATCCAACACAGATACGCAGTATTTT
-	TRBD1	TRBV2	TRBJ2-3	CASSGQGWGDTQYF	TGTGCCAGCAGCGGACAGGGTTGGGGAGATACGCAGTATTTT
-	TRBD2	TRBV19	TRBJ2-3	CASSPSLSGADTQYF	TGTGCCAGTAGTCCTAGCCTAAGCGGGGCAGATACGCAGTATTTT
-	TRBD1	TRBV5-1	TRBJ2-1	CASSLRSGGIYNEQFF	TGCGCCAGCAGCTTGAGGTCAGGGGGTATCTACAATGAGCAGTTCTTC
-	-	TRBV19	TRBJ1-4	CASSRGPSPPSNEKLFF	TGTGCCAGTAGTCGTGGCCCCTCGCCCCCTTCTAATGAAAAACTGTTTTTT
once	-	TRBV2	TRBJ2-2	CASTAGWNTGELFF	TGTGCCAGCACGGCAGGCTGGAACACCGGGGAGCTGTTTTTT
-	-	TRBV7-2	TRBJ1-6	CASSLVHLGGSYNSPLHF	TGTGCCAGCAGCTTAGTCCATTTAGGAGGCTCCTATAATTCACCCCTCCACTTT
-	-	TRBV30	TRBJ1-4	CAWGNGVGEKLFF	TGTGCCTGGGGGAACGGGGTGGGGGAAAAACTGTTTTTT
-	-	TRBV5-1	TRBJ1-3	CASSLGTPGNTIYF	TGCGCCAGCAGCTTGGGGACACCGGGAAACACCATATATTTT
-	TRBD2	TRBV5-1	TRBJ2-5	CASSHSSGGIETQYF	TGCGCCAGCAGCCACTCTAGCGGGGGGATCGAGACCCAGTACTTC
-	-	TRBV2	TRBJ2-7	CASLTETYGQYF	TGTGCCAGCCTAACAGAAACATACGGGCAGTACTTC
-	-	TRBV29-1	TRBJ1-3	CSVEGAGNTIYF	TGCAGCGTTGAGGGAGCAGGAAACACCATATATTTT
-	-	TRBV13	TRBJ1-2	CASSSLWTVAGYTF	TGTGCCAGCAGCTCTCTATGGACAGTAGCCGGCTACACCTTC
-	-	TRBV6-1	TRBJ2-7	CASNGRARYEQYF	TGTGCCAGCAACGGCAGGGCTCGCTACGAGCAGTACTTC
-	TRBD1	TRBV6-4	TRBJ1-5	CASSGWTGKHNQPQHF	TGTGCCAGCAGTGGTTGGACAGGGAAACATAATCAGCCCCAGCATTTT
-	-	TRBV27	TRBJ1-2	CASSLSVGGWLYGYTF	TGTGCCAGCAGTTTATCGGTGGGGGGTTGGCTCTATGGCTACACCTTC
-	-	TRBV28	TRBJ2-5	CASSPHNTLAYF	TGTGCCAGCAGTCCACATAACACCTTAGCTTACTTC
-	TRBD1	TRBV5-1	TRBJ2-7	CASSLVDRNEQYF	TGCGCCAGCAGCTTGGTGGACAGGAACGAGCAGTACTTC
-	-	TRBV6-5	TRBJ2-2	CASSYSIGNTGELFF	TGTGCCAGCAGTTACTCAATCGGGAACACCGGGGAGCTGTTTTTT
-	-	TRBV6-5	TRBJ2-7	CASMSNSEQYF	TGTGCCAGCATGTCAAACAGCGAGCAGTACTTC
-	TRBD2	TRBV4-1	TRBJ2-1	CASSQLEAGGYNEQFF	TGCGCCAGCAGCCAACTCGAAGCGGGAGGGTACAATGAGCAGTTCTTC
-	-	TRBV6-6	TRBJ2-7	CASRPDGGTQYF	TGTGCCAGCAGACCTGACGGAGGGACGCAGTACTTC
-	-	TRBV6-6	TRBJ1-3	CASSYRSTVSGNTIYF	TGTGCCAGCAGTTACAGGTCGACAGTTTCTGGAAACACCATATATTTT
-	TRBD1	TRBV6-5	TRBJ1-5	CASSSHTGGNQPQHF	TGTGCCAGCAGTTCCCATACAGGGGGCAATCAGCCCCAGCATTTT
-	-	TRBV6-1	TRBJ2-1	CASFGGESYNEQFF	TGTGCCAGCTTCGGAGGAGAGAGCTACAATGAGCAGTTCTTC
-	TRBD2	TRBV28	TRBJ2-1	CASSFSGSWNEQFF	TGTGCCAGCAGTTTTAGCGGGAGTTGGAATGAGCAGTTCTTC
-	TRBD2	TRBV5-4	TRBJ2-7	CASSLDGFPRTSGEYEQYF	TGTGCCAGCAGCTTGGACGGGTTCCCCAGGACTAGCGGAGAATACGAGCAGTACTTC
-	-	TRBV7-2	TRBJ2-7	CASATYQTAYEQYF	TGTGCCAGCGCCACTTACCAGACAGCCTACGAGCAGTACTTC
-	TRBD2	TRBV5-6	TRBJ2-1	CASSLRLAGGYNEQFF	TGTGCCAGCAGCTTACGACTAGCGGGAGGGTACAATGAGCAGTTCTTC
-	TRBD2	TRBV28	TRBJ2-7	CASSPSGRDEQYF	TGTGCCAGCAGCCCATCAGGGAGGGACGAGCAGTACTTC
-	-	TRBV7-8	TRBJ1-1	CASSFQEGRTEAFF	TGTGCCAGCAGCTTCCAAGAGGGCCGGACTGAAGCTTTCTTT
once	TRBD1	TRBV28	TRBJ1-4	CASSAQGAGNEKLFF	TGTGCCAGCAGTGCACAGGGGGCGGGTAATGAAAAACTGTTTTTT
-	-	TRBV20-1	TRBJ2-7	CSARGGWYF	TGCAGTGCCCGAGGGGGTTGGTACTTC
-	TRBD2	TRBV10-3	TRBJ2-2	CAISGGGAVGELFF	TGTGCCATCAGTGGCGGGGGGGCCGTCGGGGAGCTGTTTTTT
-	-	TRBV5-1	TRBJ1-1	CASSFRQANTEAFF	TGCGCCAGCAGCTTTAGACAGGCGAACACTGAAGCTTTCTTT
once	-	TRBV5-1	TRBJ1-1	CASSLASAVNTEAFF	TGCGCCAGCAGCTTGGCCTCCGCGGTGAACACTGAAGCTTTCTTT
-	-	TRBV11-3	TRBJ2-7	CASSSLRSSYEQYF	TGTGCCAGCAGCAGTCTCAGAAGCTCCTACGAGCAGTACTTC
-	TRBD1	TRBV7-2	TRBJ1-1	CASSFIRGRDRGAEAFF	TGTGCCAGCAGCTTTATTAGAGGGAGGGACAGGGGGGCTGAAGCTTTCTTT
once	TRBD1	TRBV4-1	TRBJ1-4	CASSARGPTNEKLFF	TGCGCCAGCAGCGCAAGGGGGCCAACTAATGAAAAACTGTTTTTT
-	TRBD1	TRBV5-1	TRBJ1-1	CASSFNPAGQGLEKNTEAFF	TGCGCCAGCAGCTTCAACCCTGCGGGACAGGGGTTGGAGAAGAACACTGAAGCTTTCTTT
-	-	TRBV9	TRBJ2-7	CASSVGGSHGGISYEQYF	TGTGCCAGCAGCGTAGGGGGTAGCCACGGGGGTATCTCCTACGAGCAGTACTTC
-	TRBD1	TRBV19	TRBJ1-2	CASTKRTGLKVKNYGYTF	TGTGCCAGTACGAAGCGGACAGGGCTAAAAGTGAAGAACTATGGCTACACCTTC
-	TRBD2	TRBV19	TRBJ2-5	CATPTSGTTQETQYF	TGTGCCACCCCAACTAGCGGGACAACCCAAGAGACCCAGTACTTC
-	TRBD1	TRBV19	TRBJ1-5	CASSLDRVGPQHF	TGTGCCAGTAGCCTTGACAGGGTTGGGCCCCAGCATTTT
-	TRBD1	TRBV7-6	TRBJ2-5	CASSSWGQGEKQETQYF	TGTGCCAGCAGCTCTTGGGGACAGGGAGAGAAGCAAGAGACCCAGTACTTC
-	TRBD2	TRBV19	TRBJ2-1	CASSLGLAGRYNEQFF	TGTGCCAGTAGCCTGGGACTAGCGGGACGATACAATGAGCAGTTCTTC